This TCR beta chain was recorded in a study of blood T cells in healthy people across ages (dated by TCRdb to 2015 to 2017). Context from the whole study: Template switching captured roughly one uniquely barcoded TCR beta cDNA molecule per two T cells in model experiments. To avoid experimental bias, donors of different ages were distributed randomly across sequencing lanes. For two donors (one aged 18 to 29 and one aged 80 or older), the study analyzed two additional independent replicas of 1 million unique cDNA reads from the same blood draw. The donors were split into four age groups: young (average around 15 years), middle-aged (39), aged (roughly 68) and long-lived (82). Age-related changes in TCR beta repertoire diversity were measured in the study by deep sequencing normalized with unique cDNA molecular identifiers.

Measured from the cysteine to the phenylalanine, the CDR3 is 18 residues long. CDR3 DNA only is kept here, 54 bases in frame from base 1. As encoded in the germline V gene, CDR1 is LGHNA while CDR2 is YNFKEQ. In the case of this clonotype: It lacks a known antigen. Sequence at one end of the junction differs from germline and may be a read error.

Donors were roughly 40 systemically healthy Caucasian individuals from Russia aged roughly 6 to 90 years. Roughly 10 milliliters of peripheral blood were drawn from each donor into EDTA-treated Vacutainer tubes. Ficoll-Paque density-gradient centrifugation was used to isolate PBMCs, with at least 6.5 million per sample. Trizol reagent was used to extract total RNA from the PBMCs, yielding at least 6 micrograms per sample. For every donor, an aliquot of PBMCs went through flow cytometry to measure the percentages of naive CD45RAhigh/CD27high T cells. Results the study describes overall, beyond this receptor: Compared with the aged group, the long-lived group had more naive CD4+ T cells, fewer expanded clones and increased TCR diversity, a pattern suggesting age selection. There was a strong correlation between observed TCR beta diversity and the percentage of naive T cells measured by flow cytometry. As age increased, observed TCR beta diversity per million T cells dropped in a roughly linear way, and a significant reduction was already evident by age 40. Because the CMV infection status of the donors was unknown, age-related changes in expanded clonotypes may potentially have been confounded. Bulk unsorted PBMC profiling prevented conclusive comparison of naive and antigen-experienced compartments. Estimates of total diversity based on one million sequenced T cells were considered lower bounds and underestimates.

Library preparation used 5' RACE. Sequencing used an Illumina HiSeq 2500. The second PCR ran for about 7 to 11 cycles and used a J-beta primer mix along with a sample-barcoded 5' primer. Each TCR beta cDNA molecule received a unique molecular identifier from a template-switch 5' adaptor carrying 12 random nucleotides. Each sample yielded at least 3 million CDR3-containing paired-end reads. The Mint cDNA synthesis kit, primed by a TRBC-specific oligonucleotide, was used to synthesize first-strand cDNA from all RNA. All cDNA was treated with uracil-DNA glycosylase and then went through a first 18-cycle PCR with the universal primers M1SS and BC2_uni_R. Processing in the source paper ran as follows. Each sample was normalized by randomly selecting 1 million high-quality reads, each carrying a distinct molecular identifier. Reads with shared molecular identifiers were discarded instead of being binned into consensus sequences. MiTCR, with a Q25 quality threshold and the strictest error-elimination algorithm, was used for CDR3 identification, clonotype clustering and error correction. A nonparametric unseen species model with Euler transformation was used to estimate a lower bound on total TCR beta diversity. TCRdb took the public reads, trimmed them with fastp at Q25, ran MiXCR for clone calling and kept in-frame beta chains. One record per CDR3 amino acid sequence lists the most common genes and DNA. These V and J calls rely on TCRdb rather than the paper's analysis. The sample table shows about 600,000 distinct CDR3 sequences, and around 48% are seen once. Clones ranked in the top ten supply under 30% of the sample.

The rearrangement combines TRBV4-2 with TRBJ1-4; no D segment can be confidently identified. Input material: blood. This receptor was taken from a man older than 75 in good health. The DNA is TGTGCCAGCAGCCAAGATCCCCCCCGGGCCGTAACTAAGGAAAAACTGTTTTTT. It translates to CASSQDPPRAVTKEKLFF.